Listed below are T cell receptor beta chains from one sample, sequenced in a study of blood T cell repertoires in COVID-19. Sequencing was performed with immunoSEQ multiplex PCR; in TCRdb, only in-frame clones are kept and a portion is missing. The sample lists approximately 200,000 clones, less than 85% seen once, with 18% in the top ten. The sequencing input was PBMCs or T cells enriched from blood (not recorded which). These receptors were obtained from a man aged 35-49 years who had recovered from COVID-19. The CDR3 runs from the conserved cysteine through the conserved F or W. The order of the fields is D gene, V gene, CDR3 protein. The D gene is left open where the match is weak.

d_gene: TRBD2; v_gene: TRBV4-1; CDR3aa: CASSHATSGRMNEQFF
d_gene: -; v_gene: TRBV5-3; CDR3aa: CARSLSADSYNEQFF
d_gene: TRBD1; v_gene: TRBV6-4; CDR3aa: CASRHRGPVYGYTF
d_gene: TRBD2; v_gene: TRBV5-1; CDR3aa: CASSTGLAGGNEQFF
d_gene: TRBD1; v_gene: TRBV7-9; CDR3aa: CASSKWTGLWYEQYF
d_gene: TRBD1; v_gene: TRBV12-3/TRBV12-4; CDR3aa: CASSYDRGTEAFF
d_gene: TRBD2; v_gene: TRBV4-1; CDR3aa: CATASGSGETQYF
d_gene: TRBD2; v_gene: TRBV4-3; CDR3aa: CASSRAGGPGDTQYF
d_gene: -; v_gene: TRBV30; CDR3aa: CAWSVGLRGEKLFF
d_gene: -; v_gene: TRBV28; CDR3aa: CASSLGRGEKLFF
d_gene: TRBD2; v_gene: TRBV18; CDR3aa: CASSLTGTRDNEQFF
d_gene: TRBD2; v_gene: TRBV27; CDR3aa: CASSLSLGGRAETQYF
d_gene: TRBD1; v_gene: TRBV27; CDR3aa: CASRMTGGGPEQFF
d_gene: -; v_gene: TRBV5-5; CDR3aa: CASRLRLGTDTQYF
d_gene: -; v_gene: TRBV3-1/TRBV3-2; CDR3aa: CASSQRVGVGANVLTF
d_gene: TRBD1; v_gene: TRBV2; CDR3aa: CASSLTGVTYEQYF
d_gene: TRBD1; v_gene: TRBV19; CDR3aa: CASSNRGQGAYEQYF
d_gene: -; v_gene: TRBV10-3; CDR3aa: CAISEINTGELFF
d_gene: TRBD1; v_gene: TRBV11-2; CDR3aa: CASRVGQGWNTEAFF
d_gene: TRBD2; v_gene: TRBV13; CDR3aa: CASSVGLAGAYEQYF
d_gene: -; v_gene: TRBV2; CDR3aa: CASNGGLTNEKLFF
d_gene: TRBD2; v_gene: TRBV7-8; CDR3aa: CASSEVAGGPEEQYF
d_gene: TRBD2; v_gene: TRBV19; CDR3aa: CASIWTSPEQYF
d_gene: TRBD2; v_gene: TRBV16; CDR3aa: CASSQLASGRPQGTQYF
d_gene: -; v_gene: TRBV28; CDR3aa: CASSSGTMYEKLFF
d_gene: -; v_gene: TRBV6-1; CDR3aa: CASSESGSYGYTF
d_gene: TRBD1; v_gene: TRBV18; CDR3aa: CASSPRGMNTEAFF
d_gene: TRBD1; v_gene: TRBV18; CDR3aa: CASSDRGQWVFF
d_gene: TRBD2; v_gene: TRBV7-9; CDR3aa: CASSLAIWRTSGRANEQFF
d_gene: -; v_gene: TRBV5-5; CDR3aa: CASSLHMNTEAFF
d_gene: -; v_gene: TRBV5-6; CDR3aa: CASSLGIADSSYEQYF
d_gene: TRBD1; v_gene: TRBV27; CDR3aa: CASSLTGQGMRETQYF
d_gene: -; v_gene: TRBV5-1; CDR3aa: CASSFGLTTDTQYF
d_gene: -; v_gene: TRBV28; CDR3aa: CASSFTQSISGNTIYF
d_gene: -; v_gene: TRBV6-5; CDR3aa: CASSPGGNQPQHF
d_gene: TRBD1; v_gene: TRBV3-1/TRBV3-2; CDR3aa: CASSQPTGGRNGYTF
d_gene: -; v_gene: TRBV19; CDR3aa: CASSITGGYTF
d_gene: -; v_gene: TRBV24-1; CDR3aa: CATSDTGRGAEAFF
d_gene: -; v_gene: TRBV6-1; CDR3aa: CASSERTGVRNTEAFF
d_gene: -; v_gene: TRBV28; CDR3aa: CASSLVGEEAFF
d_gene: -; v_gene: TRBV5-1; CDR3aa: CASSLSVALYGYTF
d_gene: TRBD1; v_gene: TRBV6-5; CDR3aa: CAGRTGMNTEAFF
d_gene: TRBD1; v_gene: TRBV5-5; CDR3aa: CASSLSMDRGGSPLHF
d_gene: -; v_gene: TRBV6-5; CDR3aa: CASSLTGPNTEAFF
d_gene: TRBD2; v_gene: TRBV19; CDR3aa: CASSMRLAGATRDEQFF
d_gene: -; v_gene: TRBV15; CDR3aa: CATSSRTDRPYEQYF
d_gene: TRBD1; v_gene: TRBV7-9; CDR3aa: CASSLVGGHDQPQHF
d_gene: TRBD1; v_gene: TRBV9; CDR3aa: CASSVGTGLPYGYTF
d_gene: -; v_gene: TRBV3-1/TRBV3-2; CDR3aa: CASSLRLSGAAYTMTYEQYF
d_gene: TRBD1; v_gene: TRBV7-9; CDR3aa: CAIPTGGIPYGYTF
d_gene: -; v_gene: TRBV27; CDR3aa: CASSPMGQGTGGNTIYF
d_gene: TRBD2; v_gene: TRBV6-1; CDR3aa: CASSESRERGEQYF
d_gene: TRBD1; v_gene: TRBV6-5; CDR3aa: CATGTGGETQYF